Listed below are T cell receptor beta chains from one sample, sequenced in a study of glioma-infiltrating T cells after dendritic cell vaccination. TCRdb's table, derived via immunoSEQ multiplex PCR, lists solely in-frame clones and lacks some. Of 950 to 1,500 clones in the sample, 86% were seen once. Sequencing used tumor tissue, obtained before dendritic cell vaccination. The receptors stem from a human donor with glioblastoma. CDR3s include the opening cysteine and the closing phenylalanine or tryptophan. Clone size is given for some rows only: seen once, a few or many times, or a class if the clone is expanded.

size	J	V	CDR3
NA	TRBJ2-2	TRBV18	CASSPKTGANTGELFF
NA	TRBJ2-1	TRBV7-2	CASSSGLAGYNEQFF
NA	TRBJ2-5	TRBV5-1	CASSLEAGGQYF
NA	TRBJ2-7	TRBV7-3	CASSPDRDKPYEQYF
NA	TRBJ2-3	TRBV7-3	CASSSLRGGYTDTQYF
NA	TRBJ2-7	TRBV27	CASSPRDNPGAYEQYF
NA	TRBJ2-2	TRBV5-1	CASSYAGTSGSGGTGELFF
NA	TRBJ1-1	TRBV7-9	CASSLAQNTEAFF
NA	TRBJ2-5	TRBV7-9	CASSLSLGAETQYF
NA	TRBJ2-1	TRBV9	CASTAGTVYNEQFF
NA	TRBJ2-1	TRBV7-8	CASSRTGSPSYNEQFF
NA	TRBJ1-5	TRBV19	CASREDRGTYQPQHF
NA	TRBJ2-3	TRBV19	CASSIGGQRRDTQYF
NA	TRBJ2-1	TRBV6-5	CASSPGSPSYNEQFF
NA	TRBJ2-2	TRBV2	CASRGTSGSPGELFF
hyperexpanded	TRBJ2-1	TRBV7-2	CASSPEGSGPDENEQFF
NA	TRBJ1-1	TRBV25-1	CASKIGWVRNSNTEAFF
NA	TRBJ1-3	TRBV18	CASSLQGSGNTIYF
NA	TRBJ1-2	TRBV7-9	CASSYQGFEGYTF
NA	TRBJ2-2	TRBV7-9	CASSLEAGVNTGELFF
NA	TRBJ2-7	TRBV6-1	CASSMTGALHEQYF
NA	TRBJ2-7	TRBV27	CASSFRNRGGGTYEQYF
NA	TRBJ2-7	TRBV15	CATSAGTGDNEQYF
NA	TRBJ1-2	TRBV5-6	CASSPWTGVGYGYTF
NA	TRBJ2-3	TRBV30	CAWTKTGGLDTQYF
NA	TRBJ2-5	TRBV19	CASSQSSGRAIETQYF
NA	TRBJ2-1	TRBV5-1	CASSLVLGLAGVFNEQFF
NA	TRBJ2-7	TRBV30	CARSPGAALGYEQYF
once	TRBJ1-5	TRBV9	CASSVEAGPSNQPQHF
NA	TRBJ1-4	TRBV19	CASSGRVGEKLFF
NA	TRBJ2-7	TRBV9	CASSVGGAGVDSYEQYF
NA	TRBJ2-1	TRBV15	CATSRGGANEQFF
NA	TRBJ2-5	TRBV7-2	CASSLEWTGLETQYF
NA	TRBJ1-5	TRBV6-1	CATTPEVNQPQHF
NA	TRBJ2-6	TRBV28	CASLPAAGAGANVLTF
NA	TRBJ2-1	TRBV7-2	CASRTDLGSVYNEQFF
NA	TRBJ2-7	TRBV14	CASSFGPVTGEQYF
NA	TRBJ1-2	TRBV19	CASSPMQGAFYGYTF
NA	TRBJ2-7	TRBV4-3	CASSQVSGTSSYEQYF
NA	TRBJ2-1	TRBV15	CATSRDWRDEQFF
NA	TRBJ2-1	TRBV5-6	CASSYTGLTLHHEQFF
NA	TRBJ2-7	TRBV30	CAWERQGYEQYF
NA	TRBJ1-6	TRBV5-6	CASSLRRQQISPLHF
NA	TRBJ2-7	TRBV29-1	CSVAGTSGTSSSYEQYF
NA	TRBJ2-5	TRBV5-1	CASSFDRQETQYF